This T cell receptor (beta chain) came from a study of memory CD4+ T cells and cytomegalovirus serostatus. Study information: Healthy Belgian adult donors included under ten CMV-positive and 24 CMV-negative people.

Single viable CD3+CD4+CD8-CD45RO+ cells were sorted as the memory CD4+ T cells. Donors' CMV status reflects serum IgG against pp150, pp28, p38, p52. This CDR3 comprises 14 residues. Trimming removed 4 bases at V and 6 bases at J, with 15 bases between. The germline gives CDR1 MNHNS, CDR2 SASEGT. Only in-frame clones appear in the TCRdb table, and some are missing; sequencing was by immunoSEQ multiplex PCR. This table has about 53,000 clones, just under 80% appearing once. The TCR originated in an adult in good health and CMV-seronegative. The rearrangement links TRBV6-1 to TRBJ1-1; TRBD1 is a possible D gene (5 bases). Sequencing input: memory CD4+ T cells from blood. CDR3 protein: CASSVPGLTAEAFF. The CDR3 bases are TGTGCCAGCAGTGTCCCAGGGTTAACGGCTGAAGCTTTCTTT.